This T cell receptor (beta chain) emerged from a study of cytomegalovirus exposure and HLA in healthy donors (dated by TCRdb to the late 2010s). Notes on the research overall: An earlier analysis of around 600 of the donors reported roughly 270 Gb of sequence data and about 100 million unique TCR beta sequences from 190 million or so T cells. Approximately 330 gigabases of sequencing data and 91 million or so unique TCR sequences made up an early release that covered over 550 HLA-typed donors. Of the 398 genotyped donors, approximately 80% fell in the genetic ancestry cluster associated with self-reported Caucasian donors. The study aimed to test whether cataloging public T cell receptors could reveal signatures of past pathogen exposure. Using immunosequencing, the study profiled T cell repertoires from fewer than 850 subjects and related those repertoires to cytomegalovirus serostatus. Along with the 666-subject first cohort, a separate validation cohort of about 110 different subjects was used. To predict cytomegalovirus infection status, the study combined high-throughput TCR immunosequencing, statistical association of individual TCRs with disease status, and machine learning. A later analysis re-examined previously published TCR beta repertoires from more than 650 donors and added high-resolution HLA genotyping to investigate patterns of TCR occurrence. Rather than drawing on any new phenotypic data, the later analysis identified candidate immune exposures from TCR beta sequences and the way those sequences occurred across donors. To decide whether each TCR beta V gene segment behaved as functional or pseudogenic, an earlier analysis of fewer than 750 of the donors relied on high-throughput TCR beta sequencing. Donor age, sex, ethnicity and CMV serostatus were compiled together with the repertoire data. A later genetic analysis took genome-wide SNP genotypes for about three fifths of the 666 donors and used that subset as a discovery cohort. All discovery cohort repertoires had been generated on a single sequencing platform. Class I and class II HLA loci were covered by the typing at four-digit resolution. Typing coverage varied by locus: roughly 629-630 donors for A, B, C, DRB1 and DQB1; roughly 510 for DQA1; over 600 for DPA1; roughly 450 for DPB1. Several DR-DQ haplotypes were treated as single units for association and clustering because of strong linkage in the cohort. On average, 235,054 unique TCR beta nucleotide sequences were sequenced per donor among fewer than 500 genotyped donors of the cohort, with approximately 18% of those sequences being non-productive.

To prepare the library, the immunoSEQ multiplex PCR assay was applied. The multiplex PCR relied on a mix of 60 forward primers for TCR Vbeta segments and 13 reverse primers for TCR Jbeta segments. The CDR3 region of rearranged TCR beta genes was amplified from genomic DNA with a multiplex PCR assay. The amplified TCR beta libraries were sequenced on the Illumina HiSeq System as 87-base-pair reads. In the authors' own workflow: A later analysis counted tens of millions of unique TCR beta chains across the 500 to 850 repertoires, and roughly 10 million of these chains were shared by at least two donors. To remove PCR and sequencing errors, raw reads were error-corrected and collapsed into unique sequences using a nearest-neighbor algorithm that merged closely related sequences. To assign V, D and J gene segments, CDR3 sequences were aligned to IMGT reference sequences. For a sequence to be retained, a match of at least six nucleotides to both a V gene segment and a J gene segment was required. Rearrangements were called productive when the CDR3 lacked stop codons and stayed in frame with V and J; all others were non-productive. Following IMGT convention, CDR3 was defined as the stretch from the second conserved V-encoded cysteine to the conserved J-encoded phenylalanine. Sequences without an unambiguous match to a single V gene segment were excluded from the earlier analysis of almost 600 of the donors. In an earlier analysis of approximately 550 of the donors, V segments were called functional above 56.7% productive rearrangements and were called segregating when the between-donor standard deviation exceeded 5%. A statistical classification framework was built for diagnosing cytomegalovirus status from the catalog of TCR beta chain sequences. A later analysis assigned V and J genes by comparing TCR nucleotide sequences with IMGT/GENE-DB human TR gene sequences. A later analysis assigned CDR3 sequences and most-parsimonious VDJ recombination scenarios with the TCRdist pipeline. In a later analysis, each TCR beta chain was defined by its CDR3 amino acid sequence together with its V-gene family, and reads without a unique V-gene family were excluded. To address suspected cross-contamination and a sequencing artifact, a later analysis removed several hundred highly shared, low-generation-probability nucleotide sequences. In a later analysis, a clonal expansion index was calculated for each public chain from normalized within-repertoire ranks of inferred template counts. A later analysis computed generation probabilities with a VDJ recombination model fitted to out-of-frame rearrangements, and checked the results against IGoR. A later analysis scored TCR-TCR, TCR-HLA and TCR-CMV co-occurrence with hypergeometric tests, applying a repertoire-size bias correction to TCR pairs. To estimate false discovery rates, a later analysis permuted the HLA or CMV assignments 20 times. In a later analysis, co-occurring TCRs were grouped using DBSCAN, and TCRdist sequence similarity was added for clustering within HLA-allele-positive subsets. Repertoires with fewer than 30,000 or more than 120,000 public chains were left out of co-occurrence clustering, as were a few repertoires with anomalous nucleotide sharing. The source is immuneACCESS, and TCRdb retained only in-frame sequences with V and J called. Part of the clones is not carried over; for the studies checked, unresolved V genes explain less than half of this, and the remainder is unexplained. V, J and clone size are taken as reported in that table, and D and trimming were inferred from the DNA itself. The sample yields around 180,000 clones; about 80% were counted once. Together, the top ten hold around 2.2% of the sample.

Broad study findings and their caveats: A further reported finding was that TCR beta sequences accurately predicted the HLA-A and HLA-B alleles for most subjects in the first cohort. A later genetic analysis reported fewer N-insertions in productive TCRs among donors in an Asian-associated ancestry cluster than the roughly 700-donor mean. The only immune exposure information available for the cohort was CMV serostatus. About 15 rarely observed V segments, including chromosome 9 orphons, were excluded from the earlier analysis of approximately 500 of the donors because counts were too low. Specific HLA alleles were associated with 16,951 TCR beta sequences at a false discovery rate of 0.05 in a later analysis. An earlier analysis of approximately 540 of the donors showed that most TCR beta V segments appeared in productive rearrangements either about 90% or about 30% of the time, which broadly matched IMGT annotations. In a later analysis, most CMV-associated TCR beta chains were found to appear HLA-restricted, with HLA associations seemingly driven largely by CMV exposure. Linkage disequilibrium might explain the correlated functional status among segregating V segments, but an unknown experimental factor could not be excluded. The presence/absence analyses assumed that sequencing depth was roughly uniform across donors, and that assumption may not be true. HLA typing was unavailable for some donors at each locus, so association tests used only the typed subset. In vitro tests confirmed that a few of the cytomegalovirus-associated TCR beta chains recognize cytomegalovirus antigens. In a later analysis, the rate of TCR association differed among HLA loci, with DRB1 alleles having the most associated TCRs and HLA-C alleles having the fewest. A cluster of highly shared sequence variants was judged likely to represent a technical artifact of the sequencing pipeline. Because the 87-base-pair reads could not distinguish some IMGT-functional V segments, including TRBV6-2 and TRBV6-3, those segments were excluded. A total of around 150 TCR beta chains were listed by the study as associated with cytomegalovirus. This cohort had only TCR beta chains sequenced, and the lack of alpha or paired-chain data limited which features could be detected. In both the original and validation cohorts, the classifier was reported to diagnose cytomegalovirus status with high specificity and sensitivity. In a later genetic analysis, a missense DCLRE1C variant was associated with V-gene and J-gene trimming of TCR beta chains, and the association was replicated in an independent cohort. Most TCR sequences were observed very rarely across donors, whereas some public TCRs were present in many individuals. In a later analysis, several top co-occurrence clusters were reported to appear linked to parvovirus B19, influenza, CMV and Epstein-Barr virus. When HLA alleles, especially DR and DQ, strongly co-occurred, TCR associations were difficult to assign to individual alleles. The authors suggested that the approach could potentially be extended to other disease states and immunological phenotypes. A later analysis found that HLA-associated TCR beta chains were more clonally expanded and had lower generation probabilities than equally common non-associated chains.

Remarks on this clone: No cognate antigen has been identified for it. Base qualities are not at hand, and no much larger clone is one base apart.

The CDR3 runs 15 amino acids, cysteine and phenylalanine included. Here the CDR3 DNA is all that survives: 45 bases in frame from base 1. In total, about 650 healthy bone marrow donors made up the cohort. All cohort members were sampled while nominally healthy, although unrecorded immune exposures were likely present. The donor was CMV seronegative and belonged to the group of around 400 seronegative cohort members. Every donor gave a peripheral blood sample, and the peripheral blood mononuclear cells from that sample were used for TCR beta sequencing. Genomic DNA was extracted from the blood cell samples with the Qiagen DNeasy Blood Extraction Kit.

This clonotype was obtained from a man in his fifties or sixties in good health and CMV-seronegative. The V gene is TRBV21-1 and the J gene is TRBJ2-7; the table's D call of TRBD1 was not tested on the DNA. TRBV21-1 is listed as a pseudogene. The material sequenced was PBMCs. The sequenced DNA: TGTGCCAGCAGCCGGCATTCGGACAGCTCCTACGAGCAGTACTTC. Translated, this is CASSRHSDSSYEQYF.